These 17 T cell receptor beta chains came from one sample sequenced in a study of regulatory T cells in long-lasting Graves disease. The sample's time point: persistent/refractory GD, antithyroid drugs over 5 years with positive TRAb. The authors made the TCR library using RNA they extracted from PBMCs. HTBI primers from iRepertoire and Arm-PCR of CDR3 regions yielded the TCR beta libraries. TCRdb redid the calling of the multiplex PCR reads with MiXCR, one entry per CDR3 protein. In the table there are about 470,000 distinct CDR3 sequences, about a fifth of which are singletons. The material sequenced was peripheral blood mononuclear cells (PBMCs), taken when the disease was refractory, from a patient treated with antithyroid drugs. These receptors came from a female donor with Graves disease.

This clonotype was recorded many times. The CDR3 DNA sequence: TGCAGCGCCCCCCTAGCGGGAGGAGTTAAGGAGACCCAGTACTTC. Translation: CSAPLAGGVKETQYF. The rearrangement uses TRBV29-1 and TRBJ2-5, with 11 bases that match TRBD2. CDR1 and CDR2 from the germline V gene are SQVTM and ANQGSEA. The length of the CDR3 is 15 residues. The V segment lost 7 bases and the J segment 5 bases; nucleotides outside the gene matches: 12.

This clonotype was observed a handful of times. V and J are TRBV4-3 and TRBJ2-5, with unresolved D. The CDR3 spans 13 residues. Per the germline V gene, CDR1 is LGHNA and CDR2 is YSLEER. The germline V and J ends were trimmed by 3 bases and 5 bases, with 10 bases remaining between them. The DNA of the CDR3 is TGCGCCAGCAGCCAGAGCTCGTTGGAGACCCAGTACTTC. Its protein is CASSQSSLETQYF.

Points on this clonotype: A much more abundant neighbour one base away suggests this may be a read error. J is TRBJ2-7 and V is TRBV3-1; D is possibly TRBD1 (5 bases). The CDR3 is 15 amino acids. Looked up from germline, CDR1 is LGHDT and CDR2 is YNNKEL (reference sequence). The V and J ends lost 2 bases and 7 bases respectively, with 18 bases between them. CDR3 region: CASSQSVTVHGEQYF. For the CDR3, the DNA is TGTGCCAGCAGCCAATCTGTGACAGTGCATGGGGAGCAGTACTTC.

This clonotype was observed a few times. DNA for the CDR3: TGTGCCAACACTGGACAGGGCGATGGCTACACCTTC. Translated: CANTGQGDGYTF. This chain connects TRBV27 to TRBJ1-2; 8 bases agree with TRBD1. The germline CDR1 and CDR2 sequences are MNHEY and SMNVEV (reference sequence). This CDR3 has 12 amino acids. The junction had 7 bases not matched to a gene; V was cut back by 10 bases and J by 6 bases.

CDR3 DNA sequence: TGTGCCAGCAGTTACCACGCCGGGGTTGTGGGACGTGGCACTGAAGCTTTCTTT. Its protein product is CASSYHAGVVGRGTEAFF. V is TRBV6-5 and J is TRBJ1-1; a weak D match, TRBD1 (5 bases). CDR1 is MNHEY, CDR2 SVGAGI, per germline. This CDR3 has 18 residues. Trimming shortened V by 2 bases and J by 4 bases, and 23 bases separated the two germline ends.

The chain has TRBV20-1 and TRBJ2-7; D perhaps matches TRBD1 (5 bases). The CDR3 spans 12 residues. Trimming removed 5 bases from V and 7 bases from J, with 15 bases in between. Germline V gene data show CDR1 as DFQATT and CDR2 as SNEGSKA (reference sequence). CDR3 bases: TGCAGTGCTCAGCCCCAGGGTTATGAGCAGTACTTC. Its protein is CSAQPQGYEQYF.

The chain recombines TRBV6-2 or TRBV6-3 with TRBJ1-5; D remains ambiguous. Germline CDR1 and CDR2: MNHEY and SVGEGT. This CDR3 region has 14 residues. Trimming removed 1 base at V and 1 base at J, with 5 bases between. The CDR3 coding sequence is TGTGCCAGCAGTTACTTCTCCAGCAATCAGCCCCAGCATTTT. Translating gives CASSYFSSNQPQHF.

Note on this clonotype: This may arise from a read error, as a much more abundant clone is one base away. The chain is built from TRBV6-2 or TRBV6-3 and TRBJ2-4, with D perhaps matching TRBD1 (5 bases). This CDR3 has 14 amino acids. V was trimmed by 2 bases and J by 8 bases, leaving 13 bases between them. Germline CDR1 and CDR2: MNHEY and SVGEGT. CDR3 sequence: CASSYAFRVDIQYF. Written as DNA, the CDR3 is TGTGCCAGCAGTTACGCTTTCAGGGTAGACATTCAGTACTTC.

Remarks on this clonotype: A read error may explain this, as a much larger clone is one base away. The chain combines TRBV7-3 with TRBJ2-5; a weak D match, TRBD1 (6 bases). The CDR3 length is 14 residues. V lost 8 bases and J 1 base, leaving 14 bases between the germline ends. Germline V gene data show CDR1 as SGHTA and CDR2 as FQGTGA. CDR3 bases: TGTGCCAGCGGCGATACAGGGTCCCAAGAGACCCAGTACTTC. The encoded protein is CASGDTGSQETQYF.

This clonotype was counted many times. This chain links TRBV30 with TRBJ1-2, with a weak D call TRBD1 (5 bases). The CDR3 is 16 residues long. Looked up from germline, CDR1 is GTSNPN and CDR2 is SVGIG (reference sequence). With 1 base removed from V and 2 bases from J, the gap between germline ends came to 17 bases. CDR3 sequence: CAWSALNRPGNYGYTF. The CDR3 DNA reads as TGTGCCTGGAGTGCATTAAACCGACCAGGGAACTATGGCTACACCTTC.

In the case of this clonotype: An end of the junction differs from the germline gene, which may be a read error. The chain joins TRBV6-4 to TRBJ1-3; a weak D match, TRBD1 (5 bases). The CDR3 has 15 amino acids. Looked up from germline, CDR1 is MRHNA and CDR2 is SNTAGT. The CDR3 loop reads CACSEGTTAGGTIYF. The CDR3 nucleotides read TGTGCCTGCAGTGAAGGGACGACGGCCGGGGGCACCATATATTTT.

This clonotype appeared a few times. This chain connects TRBV5-1 to TRBJ2-7, with a tentative D call TRBD2 (5 bases). CDR1 and CDR2 from the germline V gene are SGHRS and YFSETQ. The CDR3 length is 15 residues. V lost 1 base to trimming and J lost 1 base, with 12 bases between them. The CDR3 loop is CASSLTGKKSYEQYF. In nucleotides, the CDR3 is TGCGCCAGCAGCTTGACGGGAAAAAAGTCCTACGAGCAGTACTTC.

The J gene is TRBJ2-6, the V gene TRBV25-1; 7 nucleotides line up with TRBD1. This CDR3 has 18 residues. The germline CDR1 and CDR2 sequences are MGHDK and SYGVNS. Trimming removed 2 bases from V and 0 bases from J; junction bases left unmatched: 7. The CDR3 spells CASSETQGDLSGANVLTF. The CDR3, as DNA: TGTGCCAGCAGTGAAACCCAGGGGGACCTCTCTGGGGCCAACGTCCTGACTTTC.

Notes on this clonotype: A read error is the likely source, as a far larger clone sits one nucleotide away. The chain combines TRBV7-2 with TRBJ2-7; D possibly corresponds to TRBD2 (6 bases). Germline V CDR1 and CDR2: SGHTA, FQGNSA. This CDR3 has 14 amino acids. CDR3 sequence (DNA): TGTGCCAGCAGCCTCGCGGGGACCTCCTACGAGCAGCACTTC. It specifies CASSLAGTSYEQHF. Complete variable domain (other parts from reference TRBV7-2 and TRBJ2-7): GAGVSQSPSNKVTEKGKDVELRCDPISGHTALYWYRQSLGQGLEFLIYFQGNSAPDKSGLPSDRFSAERTGGSVSTLTIQRTQQEDSAVYLCASSLAGTSYEQHFGPGTRLTVT.

The chain joins TRBV9 to TRBJ2-5, with 7 nucleotides matching TRBD2. The germline V gene encodes CDR1 SGDLS and CDR2 YYNGEE. The CDR3 covers 16 residues. V lost 4 bases and J lost 5; bases outside the gene matches: 14. CDR3 sequence: CASSPRNGGGSETQYF. CDR3 in DNA: TGTGCCAGCAGCCCTCGGAATGGGGGGGGAAGCGAGACCCAGTACTTC.

This clonotype was seen only once. A much larger clone sits a single nucleotide away, making a read error possible. V gene TRBV6-1 combines with J gene TRBJ2-5, with 11 nucleotides matching TRBD2. V dropped 7 bases and J dropped 5; count of bases not matched to a gene: 12. CDR3 length: 16 amino acids. CDR1 and CDR2 (germline): MNHNS, SASEGT. The CDR3 DNA reads TGTGCCAGCATCTGGACTAGCGGGTCGCCCGACGAGACCCAGTACTTC. Translated: CASIWTSGSPDETQYF.

CDR3 sequence reads: CAWSVQTGYNEQFF. DNA of the CDR3: TGTGCCTGGAGTGTCCAGACAGGGTACAATGAGCAGTTCTTC. The chain recombines TRBV30 with TRBJ2-1; 7 nucleotides match TRBD1. After removal of 0 bases from V and 4 bases from J, the junction contained 3 bases not matched to a gene. The V gene's germline CDR1 is GTSNPN and CDR2 SVGIG (reference sequence). The CDR3 is made up of 14 amino acids.